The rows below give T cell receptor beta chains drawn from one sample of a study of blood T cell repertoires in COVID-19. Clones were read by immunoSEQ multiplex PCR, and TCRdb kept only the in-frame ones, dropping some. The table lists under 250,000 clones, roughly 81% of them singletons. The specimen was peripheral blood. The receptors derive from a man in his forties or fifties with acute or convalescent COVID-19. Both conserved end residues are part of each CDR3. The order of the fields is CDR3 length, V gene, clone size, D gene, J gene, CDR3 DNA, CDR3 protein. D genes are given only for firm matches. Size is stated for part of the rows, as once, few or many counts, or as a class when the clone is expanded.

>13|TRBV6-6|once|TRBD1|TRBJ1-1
TGTGCCAGCAGTTACTTCTCGGACAGGGAAGCTTTCTTT
CASSYFSDREAFF
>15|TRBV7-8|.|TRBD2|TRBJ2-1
TGTGCCAGCAGCTTAGAGTTATCCAGCGGGGGGAATTTGTTCTTC
CASSLELSSGGNLFF
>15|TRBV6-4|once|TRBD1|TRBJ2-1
TGTGCCAGCAGTGCCACCGGGACAGGGTGGAATGAGCAGTTCTTC
CASSATGTGWNEQFF
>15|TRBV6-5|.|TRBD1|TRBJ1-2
TGTGCCAGCAGTTACCGAGGACAGGCCCTGTTAAGCTACACCTTC
CASSYRGQALLSYTF
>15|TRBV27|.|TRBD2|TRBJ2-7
TGTGCCAGCAGTTTAGGGACTACCTCGGACTACGAGCAGTACTTC
CASSLGTTSDYEQYF
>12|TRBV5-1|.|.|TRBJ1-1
TGCGCCAGCAGCTTTCGGGGAACTGAAGCTTTCTTT
CASSFRGTEAFF
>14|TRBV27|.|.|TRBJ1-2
TGTGCCAGCAGTTTGCGTCAGGGGTCCTATGGCTACACCTTC
CASSLRQGSYGYTF
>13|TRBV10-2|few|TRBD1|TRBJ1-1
TGCGCCAGCCGCATTACAGGGGACACTGAAGCTTTCTTT
CASRITGDTEAFF
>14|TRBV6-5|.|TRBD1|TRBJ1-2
TGTGCCAGCAGCCGGGACAGGGGTGGCGATGGCTACACCTTC
CASSRDRGGDGYTF
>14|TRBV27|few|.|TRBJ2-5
TGTGCCAGCAGCCCCCCGGGGGTTGGGGAGACCCAGTACTTC
CASSPPGVGETQYF
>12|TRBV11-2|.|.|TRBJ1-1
TGTGCCAGCAGCTTCCAGAACACTGAAGCTTTCTTT
CASSFQNTEAFF
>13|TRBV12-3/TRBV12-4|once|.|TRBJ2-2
TGTGCCACTCCCGAAGGGGGCACCGGGGAGCTGTTTTTT
CATPEGGTGELFF
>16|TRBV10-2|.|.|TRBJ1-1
TGCGCCAGCAGTGAGTCGATCTATGGAGGGAACACTGAAGCTTTCTTT
CASSESIYGGNTEAFF
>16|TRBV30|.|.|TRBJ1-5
TGTGCCTGGAGTGCCCCCACAACCAATATCAATCAGCCCCAGCATTTT
CAWSAPTTNINQPQHF
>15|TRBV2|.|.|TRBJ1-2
TGTGCCAGCAGAGAAAGGGACACCTACCGCTATGGCTACACCTTC
CASRERDTYRYGYTF
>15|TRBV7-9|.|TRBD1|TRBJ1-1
TGTGCCAGCAGCTTCCCCCACAGGGGTACCACTGAAGCTTTCTTT
CASSFPHRGTTEAFF
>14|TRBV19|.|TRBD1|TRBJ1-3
TGTGCCAGTACCCACGGGACAGCTGGAAACACCATATATTTT
CASTHGTAGNTIYF
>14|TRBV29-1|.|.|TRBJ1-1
TGCAGCGTTAGTTTTAGGGGATTGAACACTGAAGCTTTCTTT
CSVSFRGLNTEAFF
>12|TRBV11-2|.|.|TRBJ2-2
TGTGCCAGCAGCTTTAACCGGGGGGAGCTGTTTTTT
CASSFNRGELFF
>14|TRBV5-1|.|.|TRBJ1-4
TGCGCCAGCAGCACGACCGGGTTGAATGAAAAACTGTTTTTT
CASSTTGLNEKLFF
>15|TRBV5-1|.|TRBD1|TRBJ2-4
TGCGCCAGCAGCTTGGAGTCTGGACAGGGGAACATTCAGTACTTC
CASSLESGQGNIQYF
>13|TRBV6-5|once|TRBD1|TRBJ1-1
TGTGCCAGCCGCACAGGGGGCAAAATGTTGGCTTTCTTT
CASRTGGKMLAFF
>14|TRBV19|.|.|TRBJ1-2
TGTGCCAGTAGTACCCAAGGAGGCTCCAGTGGCTACACCTTC
CASSTQGGSSGYTF
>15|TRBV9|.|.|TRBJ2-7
TGTGCCAGCAGCGTAGCTGGAAGGGGCTCCTACGAGCAGTACTTC
CASSVAGRGSYEQYF
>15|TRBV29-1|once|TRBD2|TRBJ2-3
TGCAGCTTATGGGGGCTAGCGGGGGCCACAGATACGCAGTATTTT
CSLWGLAGATDTQYF
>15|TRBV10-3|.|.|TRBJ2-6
TGTGCCATCAGTGCGGGGAGCTCTGGGGCCAACGTCCTGACTTTC
CAISAGSSGANVLTF
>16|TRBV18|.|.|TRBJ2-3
TGTGCCAGCTCACCTTCCTACGAGACTAGTTCGTATACGCAGTATTTT
CASSPSYETSSYTQYF
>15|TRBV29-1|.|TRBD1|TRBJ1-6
TGCAGCGTCGCGCCGGGACAGGGCCCCGGGGCGCCCCTCCACTTT
CSVAPGQGPGAPLHF
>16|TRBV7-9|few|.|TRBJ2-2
TGTGCCAGCAGCCCGTTTGAGGGTCCGAACACCGGGGAGCTGTTTTTT
CASSPFEGPNTGELFF
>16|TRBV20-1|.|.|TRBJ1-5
TGCAGTGCCAGTAAAGGGGGTCCAACCGCAATCGGGCCCCAGCATTTT
CSASKGGPTAIGPQHF
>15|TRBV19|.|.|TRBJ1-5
TGTGCCAGTACCCCATCAGGAGGGGCCAATCAGCCCCAGCATTTT
CASTPSGGANQPQHF
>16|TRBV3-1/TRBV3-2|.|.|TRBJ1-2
TGTGCCAGCAGCCAACAGACCCCTCGGACTGCCTATGGCTACACCTTC
CASSQQTPRTAYGYTF
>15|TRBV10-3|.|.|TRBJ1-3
TGTGCCATCAGTGATGTGGCCATCTCTGGAAACACCATATATTTT
CAISDVAISGNTIYF
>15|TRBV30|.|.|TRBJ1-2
TGTGCCTGGAGTGTAGGGGCAGGGTGGGGCTATGGCTACACCTTC
CAWSVGAGWGYGYTF
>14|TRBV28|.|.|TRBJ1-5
TGTGCCAGCAGTTTCCGGGGGAGCAATCAGCCCCAGCATTTT
CASSFRGSNQPQHF
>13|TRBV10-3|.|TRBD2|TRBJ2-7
TGTGCCATCAGTGGTAGCGGGAGCCACGAGCAGTACTTC
CAISGSGSHEQYF